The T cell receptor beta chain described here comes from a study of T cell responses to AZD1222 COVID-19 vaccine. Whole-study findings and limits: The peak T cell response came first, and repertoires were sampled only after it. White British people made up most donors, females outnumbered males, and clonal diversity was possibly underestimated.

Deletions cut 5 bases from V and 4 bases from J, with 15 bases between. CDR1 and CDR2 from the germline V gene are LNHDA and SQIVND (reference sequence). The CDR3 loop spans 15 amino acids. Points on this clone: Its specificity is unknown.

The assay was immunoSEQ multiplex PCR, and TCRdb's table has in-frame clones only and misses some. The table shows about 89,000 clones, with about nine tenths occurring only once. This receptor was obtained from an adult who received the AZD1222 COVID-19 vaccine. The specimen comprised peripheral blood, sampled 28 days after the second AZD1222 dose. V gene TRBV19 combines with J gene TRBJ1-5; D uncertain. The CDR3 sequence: CASSPKLGWNQPQHF. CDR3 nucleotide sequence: TGTGCCAGTAGTCCCAAATTAGGGTGGAATCAGCCCCAGCATTTT.